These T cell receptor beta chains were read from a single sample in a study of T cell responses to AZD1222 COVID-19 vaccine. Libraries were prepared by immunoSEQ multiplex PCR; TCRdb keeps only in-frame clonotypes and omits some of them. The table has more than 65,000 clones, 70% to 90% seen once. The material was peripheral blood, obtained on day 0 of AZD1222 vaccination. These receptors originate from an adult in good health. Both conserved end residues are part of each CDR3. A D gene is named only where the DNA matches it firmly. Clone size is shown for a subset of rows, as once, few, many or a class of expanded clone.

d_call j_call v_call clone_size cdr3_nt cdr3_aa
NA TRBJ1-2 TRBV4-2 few TGTGCCAGCAGCCAAGATCGCGGGGGGCAGGGTTTCTATGGCTACACCTTC CASSQDRGGQGFYGYTF
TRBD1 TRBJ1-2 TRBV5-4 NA TGTGCCAGCAGCCCGGACAGGGGCGATGTCGGCACCTTC CASSPDRGDVGTF
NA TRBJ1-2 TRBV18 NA TGTGCCAGCTCACCATATACAGATACTAACTATGGCTACACCTTC CASSPYTDTNYGYTF
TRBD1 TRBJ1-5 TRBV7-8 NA TGTGCCAGCAGCCCGGACAGGGGAAATCAGCCCCAGCATTTT CASSPDRGNQPQHF
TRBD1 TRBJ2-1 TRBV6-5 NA TGTGCCAGCACCCTGACAGGGGTGGGGAATGAGCAGTTCTTC CASTLTGVGNEQFF
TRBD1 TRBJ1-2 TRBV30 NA TGTGCCTGGGCTGACGACAGGGCAAGTGGCTACACCTTC CAWADDRASGYTF
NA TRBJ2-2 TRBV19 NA TGTGCCAGTAGTATTGGACTACAAAACACCGGGGAGCTGTTTTTT CASSIGLQNTGELFF
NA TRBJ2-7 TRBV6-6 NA TGTGCCAGCAGGGTGGACAGTTACGAGCAGTACTTC CASRVDSYEQYF
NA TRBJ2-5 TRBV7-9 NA TGTGCCAGCAGCGGGTCGGCGCGGCCTCAAGAGACCCAGTACTTC CASSGSARPQETQYF
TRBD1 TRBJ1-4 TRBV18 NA TGTGCCAGCTCACGGGACAGGAATAATGAAAAACTGTTTTTT CASSRDRNNEKLFF
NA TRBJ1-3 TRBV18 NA TGTGCCAGCTCACCACCGCAGGGACTCTCTGGAAACACCATATATTTT CASSPPQGLSGNTIYF
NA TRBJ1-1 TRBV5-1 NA TGCGCCAGCAGCTTGGAAGGGAGGGGCACTGAAGCTTTCTTT CASSLEGRGTEAFF
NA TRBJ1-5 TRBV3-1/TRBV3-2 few TGTGCCAGCAGCCAAGATTACGGTCAGCCCCAGCATTTT CASSQDYGQPQHF
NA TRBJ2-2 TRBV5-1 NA TGCGCCAGCAGCTTGGGAGTCAGGGGCGGCACCGGGGAGCTGTTTTTT CASSLGVRGGTGELFF
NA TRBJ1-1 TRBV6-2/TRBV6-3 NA TGTGCCAGCAGCTATGACAACTACTTGAACACTGAAGCTTTCTTT CASSYDNYLNTEAFF
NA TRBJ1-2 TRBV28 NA TGTGCCATTGGGGCTAACTATGGCTACACCTTC CAIGANYGYTF
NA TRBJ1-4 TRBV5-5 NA TGTGCCAGCAGCATCGACGGGGGAAGTGAAAAACTGTTTTTT CASSIDGGSEKLFF
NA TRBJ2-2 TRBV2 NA TGTGCCAGCAGTGATCCCGGGGAGCTGTTTTTT CASSDPGELFF
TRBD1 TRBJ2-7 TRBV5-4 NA TGTGCCAGCAGCCCCCCCGGACAGGGAAGGGACTACGAGCAGTACTTC CASSPPGQGRDYEQYF
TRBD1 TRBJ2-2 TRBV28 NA TGTGCCAGCAGTTCGGGACAGTTGAACACCGGGGAGCTGTTTTTT CASSSGQLNTGELFF
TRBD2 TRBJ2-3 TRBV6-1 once TGTGCCAGCAGTGAGGCTCTAGCGGGCGCAGATACGCAGTATTTT CASSEALAGADTQYF
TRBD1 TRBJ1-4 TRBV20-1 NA TGCAGTGCTAGTGGGAGGGGGCGGGAAAAACTGTTTTTT CSASGRGREKLFF
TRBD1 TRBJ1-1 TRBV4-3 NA TGCGCCAGCAGCCAAGCGGGACAGGGTAGCACTGAAGCTTTCTTT CASSQAGQGSTEAFF
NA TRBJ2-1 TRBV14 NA TGTGCCAGCAGCCAAGCAGGGGTTGAGCAGTTCTTC CASSQAGVEQFF
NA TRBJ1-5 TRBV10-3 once TGTGCCATCAGTGAGTCCCTCGGGCAGAATCAGCCCCAGCATTTT CAISESLGQNQPQHF
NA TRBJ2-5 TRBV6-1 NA TGTGCCAGCAGTGTCGTAGGGGGGGCGCCCAGTGAGACCCAGTACTTC CASSVVGGAPSETQYF
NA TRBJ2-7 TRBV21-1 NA TGTGCCAGCAGCAAAGTGGGATACGAGCAGTACTTC CASSKVGYEQYF
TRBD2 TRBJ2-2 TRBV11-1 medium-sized TGTGCCAGCAGCTTAGCCGGTCTAGCGGGAGTCACCGGGGAGCTGTTTTTT CASSLAGLAGVTGELFF
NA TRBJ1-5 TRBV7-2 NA TGTGCCAGCAGCTTAACCTTTAATCAGCCCCAGCATTTT CASSLTFNQPQHF
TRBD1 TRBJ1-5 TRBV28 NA TGTGCCAGCAGCGGACAGGGAGTAGGCAATCAGCCCCAGCATTTT CASSGQGVGNQPQHF
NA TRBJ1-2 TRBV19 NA TGTGCCAGTAGTTTTACAGGAGAGAACTATGGCTACACCTTC CASSFTGENYGYTF
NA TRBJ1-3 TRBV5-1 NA TGCGCCAGCAGCTTGGCGGGCTCTGGAAACACCATATATTTT CASSLAGSGNTIYF
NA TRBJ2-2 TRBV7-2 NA TGTGCCAGCAGCTTAGTGGTCGTGGGCACCGGGGAGCTGTTTTTT CASSLVVVGTGELFF
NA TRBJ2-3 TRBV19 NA TGTGCCGCTTCAGGATCGGTCACAGATACGCAGTATTTT CAASGSVTDTQYF
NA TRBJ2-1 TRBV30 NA TGTGCCTGGAGTGCCAGGGCTGAGCAGTTCTTC CAWSARAEQFF
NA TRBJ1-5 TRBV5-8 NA TGTGCCAGCAAGCTTGAGGCGGGGGATCAGCCCCAGCATTTT CASKLEAGDQPQHF
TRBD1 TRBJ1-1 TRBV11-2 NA TGTGCCAGCAGCTCGACCGGGACAGGGGCGACCGTTTTCTTT CASSSTGTGATVFF
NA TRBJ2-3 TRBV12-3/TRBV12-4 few TGTGCCAGCAGCTCCATTCCGGGTACGCAGTATTTT CASSSIPGTQYF
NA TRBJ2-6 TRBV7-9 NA TGTGCCAGCAGCGACGCCCTTGGACGGTACTCTGGGGCCAACGTCCTGACTTTC CASSDALGRYSGANVLTF
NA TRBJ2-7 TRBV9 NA TGTGCCAGCAGCGTAGGGGGTGGCCACGAGCAGTACTTC CASSVGGGHEQYF
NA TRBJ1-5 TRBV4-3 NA TGCGCCAGCAGCCAAGATCTTGGAGGGCCGGGCAATCAGCCCCAGCATTTT CASSQDLGGPGNQPQHF
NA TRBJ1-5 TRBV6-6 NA TGTGCCAGCAGTTACCCCACAGGGAATCAGCCCCAGCATTTT CASSYPTGNQPQHF
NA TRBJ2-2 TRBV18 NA TGTGCCAGCTCACCGGACAGAACGAACACCGGGGAGCTGTTTTTT CASSPDRTNTGELFF
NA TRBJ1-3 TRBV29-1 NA TGCAGCGCTGGGGAAACAGGGTCAGGAAACACCATATATTTT CSAGETGSGNTIYF
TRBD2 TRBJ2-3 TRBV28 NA TGTGCCAGCAGTCTTGGCGGGGGGCGGTTTACGCAGTATTTT CASSLGGGRFTQYF
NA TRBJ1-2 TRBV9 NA TGTGCCAGCAGCCCCCTGGGGGGCTATGGCTACACCTTC CASSPLGGYGYTF
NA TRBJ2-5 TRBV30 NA TGTGCCTGGAGTATGGCAGGGGCTGAAGTCCCCCAGTACTTC CAWSMAGAEVPQYF
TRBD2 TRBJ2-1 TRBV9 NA TGTGCCAGCAGCGTAGGGTTAGCGGGAGCAAAGGGAGGATCCTACAATGAGCAGTTCTTC CASSVGLAGAKGGSYNEQFF
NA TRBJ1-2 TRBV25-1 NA TGTGCCAGCAGTGGTGGGGGTGGCTACACCTTC CASSGGGGYTF
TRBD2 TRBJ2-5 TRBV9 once TGTGCCAGCACCAAGCTAGCGGGCGGAAGAGAGACCCAGTACTTC CASTKLAGGRETQYF
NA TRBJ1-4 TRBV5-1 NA TGCGCCAGCAGCTTGGGGCAGGCTAATGAAAAACTGTTTTTT CASSLGQANEKLFF
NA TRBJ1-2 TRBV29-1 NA TGCAGCGTTGTTAGGGACTATGGCTACACCTTC CSVVRDYGYTF
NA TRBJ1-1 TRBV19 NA TGTGCCAGTAGTGGGCAGGGTCGGGGTACTGAAGCTTTCTTT CASSGQGRGTEAFF
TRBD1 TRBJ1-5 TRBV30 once TGTGCCTGGAGGGGGACAGGGGAAGGTCAGCCCCAGCATTTT CAWRGTGEGQPQHF
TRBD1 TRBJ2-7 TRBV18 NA TGTGCCAGCTCACCGCCTCGAGGGACAGCGAACCAAAGGGGCTACGAGCAGTACTTC CASSPPRGTANQRGYEQYF